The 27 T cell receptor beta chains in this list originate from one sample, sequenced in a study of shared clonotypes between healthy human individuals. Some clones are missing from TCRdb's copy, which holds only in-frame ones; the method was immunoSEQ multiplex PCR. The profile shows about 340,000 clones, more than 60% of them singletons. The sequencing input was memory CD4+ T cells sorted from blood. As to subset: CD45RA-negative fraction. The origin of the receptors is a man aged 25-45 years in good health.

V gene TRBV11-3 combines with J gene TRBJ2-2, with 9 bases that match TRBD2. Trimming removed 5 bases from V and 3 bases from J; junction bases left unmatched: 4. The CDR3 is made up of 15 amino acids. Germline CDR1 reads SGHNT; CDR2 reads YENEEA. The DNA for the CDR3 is TGTGCCAGCAGCGTCTCTAGCGGGGACACCGGGGAGCTGTTTTTT. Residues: CASSVSSGDTGELFF.

CDR3 in DNA: TGTGCCAGCAGTGAAAGGGGGGCCCACTCCTACGAGCAGTACTTC. This encodes CASSERGAHSYEQYF. The V gene is TRBV6-1, the J gene TRBJ2-7; D is possibly TRBD1 or TRBD2 (6 bases each). The V end lost 2 bases, the J end lost 0 bases, and 11 bases lay between the germline ends. Germline V lookup: CDR1 MNHNS, CDR2 SASEGT. This CDR3 is 15 amino acids long.

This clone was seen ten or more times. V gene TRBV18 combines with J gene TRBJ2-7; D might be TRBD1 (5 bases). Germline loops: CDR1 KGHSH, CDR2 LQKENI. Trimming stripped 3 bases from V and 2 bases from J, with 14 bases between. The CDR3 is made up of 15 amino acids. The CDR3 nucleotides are TGTGCCAGCTCACCCCAGGGTAATTCGGCCTACGAGCAGTACTTC. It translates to CASSPQGNSAYEQYF.

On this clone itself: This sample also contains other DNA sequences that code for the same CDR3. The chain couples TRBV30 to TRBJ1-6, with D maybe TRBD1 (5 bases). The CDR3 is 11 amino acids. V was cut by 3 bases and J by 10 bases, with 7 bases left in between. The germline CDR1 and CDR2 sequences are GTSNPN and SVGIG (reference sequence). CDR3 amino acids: CAWSGGSPLHF. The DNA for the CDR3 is TGTGCCTGGAGCGGGGGATCACCCCTCCACTTT.

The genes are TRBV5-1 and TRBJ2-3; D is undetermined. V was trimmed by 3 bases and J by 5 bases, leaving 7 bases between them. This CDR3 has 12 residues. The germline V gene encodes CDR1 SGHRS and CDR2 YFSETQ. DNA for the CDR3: TGCGCCAGCAGCTCCGGAAAAGATACGCAGTATTTT. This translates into CASSSGKDTQYF.

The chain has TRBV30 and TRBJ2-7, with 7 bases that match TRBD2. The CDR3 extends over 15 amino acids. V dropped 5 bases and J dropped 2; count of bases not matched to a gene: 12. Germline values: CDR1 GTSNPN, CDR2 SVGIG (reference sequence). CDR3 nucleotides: TGTGCCTGGTCCGCGGGCGGGAGCGGAACCTACGAGCAGTACTTC. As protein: CAWSAGGSGTYEQYF.

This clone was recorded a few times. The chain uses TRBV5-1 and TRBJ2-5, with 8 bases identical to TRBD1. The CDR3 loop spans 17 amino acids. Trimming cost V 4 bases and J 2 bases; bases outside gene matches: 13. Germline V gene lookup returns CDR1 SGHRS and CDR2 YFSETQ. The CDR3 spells CASSNKRMTGDQETQYF. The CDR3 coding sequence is TGCGCCAGCAGCAATAAACGAATGACAGGGGATCAAGAGACCCAGTACTTC.

The CDR3 nucleotides are TGTGCCAGCAGCTCCCCTCGGGCCGTCGGAAACACCATATATTTT. Translation: CASSSPRAVGNTIYF. The chain joins TRBV28 to TRBJ1-3; D not certain. Germline loops: CDR1 MDHEN, CDR2 SYDVKM. CDR3 size: 15 residues. Trimming took off 6 bases at V and 4 bases at J, with 16 bases between the two ends.

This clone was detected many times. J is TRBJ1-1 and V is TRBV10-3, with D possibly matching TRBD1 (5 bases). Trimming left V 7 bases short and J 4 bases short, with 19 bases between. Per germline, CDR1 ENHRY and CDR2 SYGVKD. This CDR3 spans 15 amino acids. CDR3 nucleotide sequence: TGTGCCATCAACACCCCCGACCGGGGGGGCACTGAAGCTTTCTTT. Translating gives CAINTPDRGGTEAFF.

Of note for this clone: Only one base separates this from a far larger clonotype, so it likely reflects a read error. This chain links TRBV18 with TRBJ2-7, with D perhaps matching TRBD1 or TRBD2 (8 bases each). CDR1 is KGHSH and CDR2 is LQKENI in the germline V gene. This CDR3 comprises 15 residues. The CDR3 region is CASSPISGTGHEQCF. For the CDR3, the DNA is TGTGCCAGCTCACCCATTAGCGGGACAGGCCACGAGCAGTGCTTC.

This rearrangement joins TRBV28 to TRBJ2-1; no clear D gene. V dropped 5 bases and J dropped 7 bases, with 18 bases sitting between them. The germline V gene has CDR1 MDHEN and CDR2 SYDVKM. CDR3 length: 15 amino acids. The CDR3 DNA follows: TGTGCCAGCAGTCCCCCGGGTTTAGGAAAAAATGAGCAGTTCTTC. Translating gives CASSPPGLGKNEQFF.

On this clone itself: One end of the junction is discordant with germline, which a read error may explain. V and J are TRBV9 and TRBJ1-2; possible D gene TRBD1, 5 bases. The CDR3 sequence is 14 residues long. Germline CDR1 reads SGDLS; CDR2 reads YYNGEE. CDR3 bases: TGTGCCAGCAGCGTAGACGGGACTAACCATGGCTACACCTTC. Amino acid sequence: CASSVDGTNHGYTF.

CDR3 DNA sequence: TGTGCCAGCAGAGACAGGGTGGGCTACACCTTC. This codes for CASRDRVGYTF. This chain uses TRBV7-2 with TRBJ1-2, with TRBD1 matching over 7 bases. Germline V gives CDR1 SGHTA, CDR2 FQGNSA. This CDR3 comprises 11 residues. V trimming: 6 bases; J trimming: 8 bases; junction bases outside the gene matches: 3.

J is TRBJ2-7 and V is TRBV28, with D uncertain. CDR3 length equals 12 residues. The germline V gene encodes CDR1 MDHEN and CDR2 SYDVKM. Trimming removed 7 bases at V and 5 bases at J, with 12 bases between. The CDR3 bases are TGTGCCAGCACGGATCGTCCCCACGAGCAGTACTTC. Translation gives CASTDRPHEQYF.

The CDR3 reads CASSLEQAKSSYEQYF. In DNA form, the CDR3 reads TGTGCCAGCAGCTTGGAACAGGCAAAGAGCTCCTACGAGCAGTACTTC. The chain employs TRBV5-4 and TRBJ2-7, with D perhaps TRBD1 (5 bases). This CDR3 comprises 16 residues. The germline CDR1 and CDR2 sequences are SGHNT and YYREEE (reference sequence). Trimming took 0 bases from V and 0 from J, leaving 13 bases between them.

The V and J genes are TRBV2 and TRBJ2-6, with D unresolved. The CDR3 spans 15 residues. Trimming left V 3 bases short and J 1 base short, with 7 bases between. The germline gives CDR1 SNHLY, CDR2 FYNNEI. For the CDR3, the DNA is TGTGCCAGCAGTGAGCAGCCATCTGGGGCCAACGTCCTGACTTTC. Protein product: CASSEQPSGANVLTF. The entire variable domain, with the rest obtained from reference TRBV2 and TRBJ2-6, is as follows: EPEVTQTPSHQVTQMGQEVILRCVPISNHLYFYWYRQILGQKVEFLVSFYNNEISEKSEIFDDQFSVERPDGSNFTLKIRSTKLEDSAMYFCASSEQPSGANVLTFGAGSRLTVL.

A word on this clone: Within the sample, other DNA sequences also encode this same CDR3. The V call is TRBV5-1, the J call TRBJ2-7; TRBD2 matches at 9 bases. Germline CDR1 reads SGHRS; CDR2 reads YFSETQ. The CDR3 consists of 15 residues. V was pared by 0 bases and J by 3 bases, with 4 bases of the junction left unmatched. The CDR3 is CASSLDGTSFYEQYF. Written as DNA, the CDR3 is TGCGCCAGCAGCTTGGATGGGACTAGCTTCTACGAGCAGTACTTC.

The CDR3 spells CASCPQGGAYEQYF. CDR3 nucleotide sequence: TGCGCCAGCTGCCCCCAGGGGGGGGCCTACGAGCAGTACTTC. This chain uses TRBV5-1 with TRBJ2-7; D possibly matches TRBD1 or TRBD2 (7 bases each). Germline lookup yields CDR1 SGHRS and CDR2 YFSETQ. Trimming took 7 bases from V and 2 from J, leaving 16 bases between them. CDR3 length: 14 amino acids.

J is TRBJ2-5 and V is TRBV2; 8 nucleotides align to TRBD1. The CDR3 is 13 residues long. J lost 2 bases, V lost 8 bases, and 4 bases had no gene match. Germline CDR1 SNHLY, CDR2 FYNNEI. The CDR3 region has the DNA TGTGCCAGCGGGGGGACAGGACAAGAGACCCAGTACTTC. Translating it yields CASGGTGQETQYF.

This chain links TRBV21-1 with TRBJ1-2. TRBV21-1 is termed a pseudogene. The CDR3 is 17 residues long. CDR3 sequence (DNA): TGTGCCAGCAGCAAATGTGCTGTAGGCCTGCGTCCCTATGGCTACACCTTC. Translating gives CASSKCAVGLRPYGYTF.

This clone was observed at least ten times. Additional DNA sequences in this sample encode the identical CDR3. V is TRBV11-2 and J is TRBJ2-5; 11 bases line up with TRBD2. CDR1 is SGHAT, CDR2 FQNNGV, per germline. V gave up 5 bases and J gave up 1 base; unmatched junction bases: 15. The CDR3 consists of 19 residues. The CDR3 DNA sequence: TGTGCCAGCAGCCGGTATAGCGGGAGGGCCCCGTTGGGCCAAGAGACCCAGTACTTC. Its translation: CASSRYSGRAPLGQETQYF.

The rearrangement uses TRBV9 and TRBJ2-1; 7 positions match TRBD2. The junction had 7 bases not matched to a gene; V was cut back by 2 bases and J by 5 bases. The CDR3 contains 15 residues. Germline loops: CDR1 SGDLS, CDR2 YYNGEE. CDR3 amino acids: CASSVGGRAHNEQFF. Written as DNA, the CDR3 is TGTGCCAGCAGCGTTGGTGGGAGGGCGCACAATGAGCAGTTCTTC. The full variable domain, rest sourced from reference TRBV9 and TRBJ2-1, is DSGVTQTPKHLITATGQRVTLRCSPRSGDLSVYWYQQSLDQGLQFLIQYYNGEERAKGNILERFSAQQFPDLHSELNLSSLELGDSALYFCASSVGGRAHNEQFFGPGTRLTVL.

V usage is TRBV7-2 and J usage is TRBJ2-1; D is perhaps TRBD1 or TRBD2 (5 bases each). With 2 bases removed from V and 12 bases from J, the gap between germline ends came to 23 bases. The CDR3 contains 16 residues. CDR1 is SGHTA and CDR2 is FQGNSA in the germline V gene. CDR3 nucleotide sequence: TGTGCCAGCAGCTTATATTTCTCTCTGGCAGGGACGACGCAGTTCTTC. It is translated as CASSLYFSLAGTTQFF.

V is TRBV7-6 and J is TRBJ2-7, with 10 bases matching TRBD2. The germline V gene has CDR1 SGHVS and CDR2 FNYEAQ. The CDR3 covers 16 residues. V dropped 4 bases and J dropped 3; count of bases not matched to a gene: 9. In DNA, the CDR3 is TGTGCCAGCAGCTCCTCCAGGACTAGCGGAAACTACGAGCAGTACTTC. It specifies CASSSSRTSGNYEQYF.

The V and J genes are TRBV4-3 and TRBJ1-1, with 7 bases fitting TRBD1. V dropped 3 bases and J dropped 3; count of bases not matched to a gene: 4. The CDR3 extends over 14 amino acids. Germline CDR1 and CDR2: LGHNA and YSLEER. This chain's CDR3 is CASSQGTDYTEAFF. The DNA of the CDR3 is TGCGCCAGCAGCCAGGGGACAGATTACACTGAAGCTTTCTTT.

The CDR3 coding sequence is TGTGCCAGTAGTATACTGACAGGGGTGATGGATGGCAATCAGCCCCAGCATTTT. It translates to CASSILTGVMDGNQPQHF. V gene TRBV19 combines with J gene TRBJ1-5; 8 bases agree with TRBD1. Germline V gives CDR1 LNHDA, CDR2 SQIVND (reference sequence). Unmatched junction bases numbered 11, after V lost 2 bases and J lost 2 bases. The CDR3 extends over 18 amino acids.

CDR3 DNA: TGTGCCAGCAGTGGAGTCATTGGGCGGTCCGGGGAGCTGTTTTTT. This encodes CASSGVIGRSGELFF. The chain has TRBV2 and TRBJ2-2; D uncertain. Germline V gene lookup returns CDR1 SNHLY and CDR2 FYNNEI. V was clipped by 4 bases and J by 6 bases, with 15 bases between them. The CDR3 is 15 amino acids.